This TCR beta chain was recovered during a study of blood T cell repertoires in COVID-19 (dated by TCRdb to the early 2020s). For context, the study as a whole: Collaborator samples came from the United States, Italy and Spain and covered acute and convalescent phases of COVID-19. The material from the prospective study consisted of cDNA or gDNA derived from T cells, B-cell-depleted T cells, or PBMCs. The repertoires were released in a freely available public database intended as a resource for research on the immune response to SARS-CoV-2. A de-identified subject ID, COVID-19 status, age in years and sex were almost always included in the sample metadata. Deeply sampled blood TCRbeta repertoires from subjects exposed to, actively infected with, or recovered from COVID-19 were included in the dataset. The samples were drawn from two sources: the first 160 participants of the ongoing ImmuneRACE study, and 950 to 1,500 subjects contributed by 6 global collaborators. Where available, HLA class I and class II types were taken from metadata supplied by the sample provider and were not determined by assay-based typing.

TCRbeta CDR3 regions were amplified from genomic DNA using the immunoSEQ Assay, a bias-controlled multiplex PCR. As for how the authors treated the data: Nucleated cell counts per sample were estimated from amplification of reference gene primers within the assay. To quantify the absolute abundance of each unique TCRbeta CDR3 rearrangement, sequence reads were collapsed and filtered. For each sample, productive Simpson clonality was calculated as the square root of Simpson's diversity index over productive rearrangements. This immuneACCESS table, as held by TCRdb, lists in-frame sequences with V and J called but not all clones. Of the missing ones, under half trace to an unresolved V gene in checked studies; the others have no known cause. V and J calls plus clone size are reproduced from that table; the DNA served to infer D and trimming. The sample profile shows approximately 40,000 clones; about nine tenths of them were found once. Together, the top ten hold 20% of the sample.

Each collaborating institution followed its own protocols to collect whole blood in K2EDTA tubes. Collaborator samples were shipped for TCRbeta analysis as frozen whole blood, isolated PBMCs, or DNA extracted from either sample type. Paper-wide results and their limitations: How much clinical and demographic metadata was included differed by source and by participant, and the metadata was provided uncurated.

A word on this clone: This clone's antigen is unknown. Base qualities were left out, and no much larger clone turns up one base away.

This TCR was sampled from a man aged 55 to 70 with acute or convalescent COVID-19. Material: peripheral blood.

The encoded CDR3 is CASSSEQGARTGELFF. Read as DNA, the sequence is TGTGCCAGCAGTTCGGAACAGGGGGCGCGGACCGGGGAGCTGTTTTTT. This receptor chain uses TRBV7-2 and TRBJ2-2, and 9 junctional nucleotides match TRBD1. Inclusive of the bounding cysteine and phenylalanine, the CDR3 is 16 residues long. Solely the CDR3 DNA is kept, with 48 bases framed from the first base. Germline trimming amounts to 6 bases on V and 5 bases on J, with 10 as the count of junction bases outside the gene matches. CDR1 is given as SGHTA and CDR2 as FQGNSA, both from the germline V gene. The entire variable domain, with the stretches around the CDR3 drawn from the reference TRBV7-2 and TRBJ2-2 proteins, is GAGVSQSPSNKVTEKGKDVELRCDPISGHTALYWYRQSLGQGLEFLIYFQGNSAPDKSGLPSDRFSAERTGGSVSTLTIQRTQQEDSAVYLCASSSEQGARTGELFFGEGSRLTVL.